This T cell receptor (beta chain) was sequenced for a study of shared clonotypes between healthy human individuals. CD8 cells regarded as naive lacked CD45RO, were positively chosen for CCR7, and omitted terminally differentiated effector memory CD45RA+ cells. Method: immunoSEQ multiplex PCR; TCRdb's copy keeps in-frame clones and lacks some. The data hold over 2 million clones, with around 96% observed a single time. A remark on this clone: The antigen is unknown.

Trimming stripped 1 base from V and 2 bases from J, with 8 bases between. The CDR3 runs 14 residues. Germline assignment: CDR1 MNHNY and CDR2 SVGAGI (reference sequence). Study-level points and caveats: Against clonotypes common to all four donors, non-shared ones had lower generation probabilities. Naive subsets typically showed greater estimated richness than memory subsets.

This TCR came from a man in his late teens or twenties in good health. V gene TRBV6-6 combines with J gene TRBJ2-5; D not resolved. Sequenced: naive CD8+ T cells sorted from blood. This chain's CDR3 is CASSYYTPQETQYF. CDR3 nucleotides: TGTGCCAGCAGTTACTACACACCACAAGAGACCCAGTACTTC.